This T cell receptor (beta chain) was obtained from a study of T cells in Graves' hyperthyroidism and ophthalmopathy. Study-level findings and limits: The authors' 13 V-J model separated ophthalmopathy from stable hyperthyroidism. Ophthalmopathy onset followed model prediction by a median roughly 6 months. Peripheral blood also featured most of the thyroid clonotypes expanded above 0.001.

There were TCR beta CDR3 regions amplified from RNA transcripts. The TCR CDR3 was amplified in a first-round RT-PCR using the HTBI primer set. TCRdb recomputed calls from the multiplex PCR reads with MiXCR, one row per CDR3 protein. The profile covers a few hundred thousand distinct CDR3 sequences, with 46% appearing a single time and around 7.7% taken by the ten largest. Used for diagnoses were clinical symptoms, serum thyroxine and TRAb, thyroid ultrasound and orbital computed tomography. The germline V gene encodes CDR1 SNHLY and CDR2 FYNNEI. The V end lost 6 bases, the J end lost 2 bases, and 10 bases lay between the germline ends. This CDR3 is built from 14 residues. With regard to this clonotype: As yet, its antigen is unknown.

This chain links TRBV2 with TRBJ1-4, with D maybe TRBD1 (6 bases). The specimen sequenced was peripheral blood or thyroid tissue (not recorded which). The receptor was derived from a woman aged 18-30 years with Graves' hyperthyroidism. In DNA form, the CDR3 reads TGTGCCAGCAGCGTCAGGGGTACTAATGAAAAACTGTTTTTT. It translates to CASSVRGTNEKLFF.